A selection of T cell receptor beta chains follows, all from one sample in a study of Ad26.COV2.S vaccination and SARS-CoV-2 variants. This table comes from immunoSEQ multiplex PCR, and its TCRdb copy is limited to in-frame clones, with some not included. This table holds a few hundred thousand clones, around 85% found once. Sequencing was performed on peripheral blood, taken in a trial of Ad26.COV2.S vaccine versus placebo. The receptors stem from a person between 18 and 65 years old who received the Ad26.COV2.S COVID-19 vaccine or a placebo. Both conserved end residues are part of each CDR3. Fields, in order: D gene, clone size, V gene, J gene, CDR3 protein, CDR3 DNA. D genes are given only for firm matches. Clone sizes are given selectively: once, few, many, or a class where the clone is expanded.

-,once,TRBV7-2,TRBJ2-5,CASSSAGAQETQYF,TGTGCCAGCAGCTCCGCCGGGGCCCAAGAGACCCAGTACTTC
TRBD2,once,TRBV3-1/TRBV3-2,TRBJ2-6,CASSKSRAGGSLGANVLTF,TGTGCCAGCAGCAAGTCCCGAGCGGGGGGATCCCTGGGGGCCAACGTCCTGACTTTC
-,-,TRBV10-1,TRBJ2-5,CASSESPRQETQYF,TGCGCCAGCAGTGAGTCGCCCAGACAAGAGACCCAGTACTTC
-,-,TRBV30,TRBJ1-1,CAWSFGRVIRDTEAFF,TGTGCCTGGAGTTTTGGAAGGGTGATCAGGGACACTGAAGCTTTCTTT
TRBD2,-,TRBV5-1,TRBJ2-7,CASSIRGGTSFSYEQYF,TGCGCCAGCAGCATCCGCGGGGGGACTAGCTTCTCCTACGAGCAGTACTTC
-,-,TRBV7-9,TRBJ1-2,CASSSGAYGYTF,TGTGCCAGCAGCTCCGGGGCCTATGGCTACACCTTC
-,few,TRBV2,TRBJ1-2,CASSSSGLRGYTF,TGTGCCAGCAGTTCCTCAGGGTTAAGAGGGTACACCTTC
-,-,TRBV3-1/TRBV3-2,TRBJ2-3,CASSQLSTDTQYF,TGTGCCAGCAGCCAACTCAGCACAGATACGCAGTATTTT
-,-,TRBV19,TRBJ1-1,CASSIGTHTEAFF,TGTGCCAGTAGTATCGGGACGCACACTGAAGCTTTCTTT
-,once,TRBV19,TRBJ2-2,CASSTTGSHGELFF,TGTGCCAGTAGTACTACAGGGAGTCACGGGGAGCTGTTTTTT
-,-,TRBV10-1,TRBJ2-2,CASRVDGDTGELFF,TGCGCCAGCAGAGTGGACGGAGACACCGGGGAGCTGTTTTTT
TRBD1,-,TRBV19,TRBJ1-1,CASTLGQANTEAFF,TGTGCCAGTACCCTCGGACAGGCGAACACTGAAGCTTTCTTT
TRBD2,-,TRBV3-1/TRBV3-2,TRBJ2-1,CASSQDWWEAGGPNEQFF,TGTGCCAGCAGCCAAGATTGGTGGGAAGCGGGAGGGCCTAATGAGCAGTTCTTC
-,-,TRBV24-1,TRBJ2-1,CAASSSGAGTRYNEQFF,TGTGCCGCATCCTCATCCGGTGCGGGGACCCGATACAATGAGCAGTTCTTC
TRBD1,-,TRBV19,TRBJ2-7,CASSAAGQGYEQYF,TGTGCCAGTAGTGCAGCGGGACAGGGTTACGAGCAGTACTTC
-,few,TRBV7-9,TRBJ1-4,CASRTASPNEKLFF,TGTGCCAGCCGGACAGCTTCCCCTAATGAAAAACTGTTTTTT
-,once,TRBV7-8,TRBJ2-1,CASSLARQVSPYNEQFF,TGTGCCAGCAGCTTAGCCCGCCAGGTATCCCCCTACAATGAGCAGTTCTTC
-,-,TRBV4-2,TRBJ1-1,CASSQETAQANTEAFF,TGTGCCAGCAGCCAAGAGACGGCCCAGGCGAACACTGAAGCTTTCTTT
-,-,TRBV24-1,TRBJ2-1,CATSEPLATRVGNEQFF,TGTGCCACCAGTGAGCCGCTCGCGACTAGGGTCGGGAATGAGCAGTTCTTC
TRBD1,once,TRBV4-1,TRBJ1-2,CASSQWPGQGDYGYTF,TGCGCCAGCAGCCAATGGCCCGGACAGGGGGATTATGGCTACACCTTC
TRBD1,-,TRBV7-2,TRBJ2-6,CASSPQGARTGANVLTF,TGTGCCAGCAGCCCACAGGGGGCTCGGACTGGGGCCAACGTCCTGACTTTC
TRBD2,-,TRBV7-3,TRBJ2-1,CASSLIAGTTYNEQFF,TGTGCCAGCAGCTTGATAGCGGGGACCACATACAATGAGCAGTTCTTC
TRBD1,-,TRBV30,TRBJ1-1,CAWTNGQGRVGNTEAFF,TGTGCCTGGACCAACGGACAGGGGCGGGTAGGGAACACTGAAGCTTTCTTT
-,once,TRBV10-3,TRBJ2-2,CAISEGSGELFF,TGTGCCATCAGTGAGGGCTCCGGGGAGCTGTTTTTT
-,-,TRBV5-5,TRBJ2-5,CASSPGGLFETQYF,TGTGCCAGCAGCCCCGGGGGGCTATTCGAAACCCAGTACTTC
-,-,TRBV9,TRBJ2-3,CASSPSGGGTDTQYF,TGTGCCAGCAGCCCTAGCGGAGGGGGGACAGATACGCAGTATTTT
-,-,TRBV7-8,TRBJ2-1,CASSFQGSYNEQFF,TGTGCCAGCAGCTTCCAGGGCTCCTACAATGAGCAGTTCTTC
-,-,TRBV6-5,TRBJ1-2,CASSYQGGTNYGYTF,TGTGCCAGCAGTTACCAAGGAGGGACTAACTATGGCTACACCTTC